What follows is one T cell receptor beta chain and its context. Antigen specificity is unknown. TCRdb reprocessed the 5' RACE reads via MiXCR and lists one record per CDR3 protein. The sample records a few hundred thousand distinct CDR3 sequences, around 10% being singletons. This sample was included in a study of T cells after yellow fever vaccination. CDR3 length: 14 residues. Trimming took off 2 bases at V and 8 bases at J, with 15 bases between the two ends. The germline CDR1 and CDR2 sequences are SNHLY and FYNNEI. Study-wide results and limits: A faster peak, day 5 versus 15, was reached by the weaker secondary response. Contamination of FACS-sorted repertoires by abundant clonotypes from the bulk population could occur. Post-booster samples contained most primary-vaccination clones (around 95% CD4, around 88% CD8).

V gene TRBV2 combines with J gene TRBJ1-1; no firm D call. The receptor was isolated from a man between 18 and 29 years old who received the YFV17D yellow fever vaccine. Specimen: PBMCs, collected on the day of the first yellow fever vaccination. The CDR3 nucleotides are TGTGCCAGCAGTGAATCCCGACGGACCTACGAAGCTTTCTTT. The encoded protein is CASSESRRTYEAFF.